These 17 T cell receptor beta chains came from one sample sequenced in a study of blood T cells in healthy people across ages. Through a sample-barcoded 5' primer and a J-beta primer mix, a second PCR was run for roughly 6 to 12 cycles. One entry per CDR3 protein, called by TCRdb with MiXCR from the 5' RACE reads. Of about 1.6 million distinct CDR3 sequences listed, around 35% are singletons. Specimen: blood. The receptors come from a woman aged 25 to 39 in good health.

This rearrangement joins TRBV20-1 to TRBJ2-1; D uncertain. The CDR3 loop spans 16 amino acids. V lost 5 bases, J lost 3 bases, and 20 bases lay in between. Germline-derived CDR1 and CDR2 are DFQATT and SNEGSKA (reference sequence). CDR3 DNA sequence: TGCAGTGCTCAATCATACTTTCGGATTTTCTACAATGAGCAGTTCTTC. Translating gives CSAQSYFRIFYNEQFF.

This clonotype was found many times. The V gene is TRBV29-1, the J gene TRBJ2-3; D is possibly TRBD1 (5 bases). Trimming shortened V by 8 bases and J by 4 bases, and 13 bases separated the two germline ends. Looked up from germline, CDR1 is SQVTM and CDR2 is ANQGSEA. The CDR3 has 12 amino acids. CDR3 sequence reads: CSFKGSADTQYF. Here the CDR3 DNA reads TGCAGCTTTAAGGGGTCAGCAGATACGCAGTATTTT.

The genes are TRBV30 and TRBJ2-1; TRBD1 matches 8 bases. V lost 2 bases and J lost 4; bases outside the gene matches: 10. The CDR3 sequence is 16 residues long. Germline CDR1 and CDR2: GTSNPN and SVGIG (reference sequence). The CDR3 region has the DNA TGTGCCTGGAGTAAACCCCCAGGGGGCGCGTACAATGAGCAGTTCTTC. Its protein is CAWSKPPGGAYNEQFF.

This clonotype was detected many times. The chain is built from TRBV29-1 and TRBJ1-1; possible D gene TRBD1, 6 bases. Germline V gives CDR1 SQVTM, CDR2 ANQGSEA. The CDR3 length is 15 residues. The V end was cut by 7 bases, the J end by 0 bases, with 18 bases between. The CDR3: CSGILTGRMNTEAFF. Written as DNA, the CDR3 is TGCAGCGGGATCCTGACAGGACGGATGAACACTGAAGCTTTCTTT.

The chain carries TRBV12-3 or TRBV12-4 and TRBJ2-5, with 8 bases that match TRBD2. The CDR3 has 18 amino acids. V was clipped by 8 bases and J by 11 bases; unmatched bases: 28. CDR3: CASQPRLTGGLLRGEQYF. CDR3 bases: TGTGCCAGCCAACCAAGACTAACGGGAGGGCTCCTAAGGGGTGAGCAGTACTTC.

This clonotype was seen more than once but under ten times. The chain employs TRBV5-5 and TRBJ1-2; D perhaps matches TRBD1 (5 bases). The CDR3 totals 15 residues. Germline CDR1 and CDR2: SGHKS and YYEKEE (reference sequence). Trimming took 6 bases from V and 8 from J, leaving 23 bases between them. The CDR3 DNA is TGTGCCAGCATGCCGATCGGCGGGGGAGGACCGGGCTACACCTTC. Translation gives CASMPIGGGGPGYTF.

The chain combines TRBV5-1 with TRBJ2-7; TRBD2 agrees at 11 bases. Germline V gives CDR1 SGHRS, CDR2 YFSETQ. This CDR3 spans 17 amino acids. The V segment lost 3 bases and the J segment 11 bases; nucleotides outside the gene matches: 19. The CDR3 sequence: CASSSELAGVSPGAKYF. The CDR3 nucleotides are TGCGCCAGCAGCTCGGAACTAGCGGGGGTATCGCCAGGGGCCAAGTACTTC.

With regard to this clonotype: Relative to the germline gene, one junction end is altered; a read error may explain this. J is TRBJ2-2 and V is TRBV5-1; D remains unclear. In germline, CDR1 is SGHRS, CDR2 YFSETQ. CDR3 length equals 15 residues. The DNA of the CDR3 is TGCGCCAGCAGCTTCGAGGCGCGGAACGCCGGGGAGCTGTTTTTT. Protein sequence: CASSFEARNAGELFF. The complete variable domain, with remaining parts taken from reference TRBV5-1 and TRBJ2-2, reads KAGVTQTPRYLIKTRGQQVTLSCSPISGHRSVSWYQQTPGQGLQFLFEYFSETQRNKGNFPGRFSGRQFSNSRSEMNVSTLELGDSALYLCASSFEARNAGELFFGEGSRLTVL.

The J gene is TRBJ2-1, the V gene TRBV28; 12 bases align to TRBD1. This CDR3 is 14 amino acids long. The germline gives CDR1 MDHEN, CDR2 SYDVKM. Trimming cost V 6 bases and J 15 bases; bases outside gene matches: 12. CDR3 DNA: TGTGCCAGCAGGGGGACAGGGGGCTTGGACAGACGGTTCTTC. Protein sequence: CASRGTGGLDRRFF.

J is TRBJ2-2 and V is TRBV10-3; TRBD1 matches 9 bases. Germline CDR1 and CDR2: ENHRY and SYGVKD. Germline trimming cut 7 bases from V and 5 bases from J; bases unmatched to any gene: 8. The CDR3 is 15 residues long. In DNA form, the CDR3 reads TGTGCCATCACCCCGGGACAGGGAGGGACCGGGGAGCTGTTTTTT. Amino acids: CAITPGQGGTGELFF.

The chain joins TRBV27 to TRBJ2-7, with 9 positions matching TRBD2. CDR1 and CDR2 from the germline V gene are MNHEY and SMNVEV (reference sequence). This CDR3 spans 17 amino acids. With 1 base clipped from V and 1 base from J, the junction kept 8 bases outside the gene matches. The CDR3 loop reads CASSLFPFSGSSYEQYF. CDR3 bases: TGTGCCAGCAGTTTATTTCCGTTTAGCGGGAGTTCCTACGAGCAGTACTTC.

In regard to this clonotype: Germline is not matched at one junction end, which may reflect a read error. The DNA for the CDR3 is TGCGCCGGCAGCCAGCGGGACAGCCCCGCATTCTTC. It translates to CAGSQRDSPAFF. The chain joins TRBV4-1 to TRBJ2-1; D tentatively reads TRBD1 or TRBD2 (7 bases each). The CDR3 covers 12 residues. Per germline, CDR1 MGHRA and CDR2 YSYEKL.

This chain joins TRBV6-1 and TRBJ1-5; no reliable D call. This CDR3 region has 13 residues. In germline, CDR1 is MNHNS, CDR2 SASEGT. Trimming took 8 bases from V and 2 from J, leaving 10 bases between them. CDR3 in amino acids: CASGVSGNQPQHF. CDR3 in DNA: TGTGCCAGCGGAGTCTCGGGCAATCAGCCCCAGCATTTT.

Only a few counts were recorded for this clonotype. The J gene is TRBJ2-6, the V gene TRBV6-6; 7 bases align to TRBD1. J lost 3 bases, V lost 5 bases, and 7 bases had no gene match. The CDR3 contains 16 residues. CDR1 and CDR2 (germline): MNHNY, SVGAGI (reference sequence). CDR3 nucleotide sequence: TGTGCCAGCAGTGTTTTGACAGGGAATGGGGCCAACGTCCTGACTTTC. It specifies CASSVLTGNGANVLTF.

The rearrangement joins TRBV6-1 to TRBJ1-6, with 7 bases fitting TRBD1. Germline V lookup: CDR1 MNHNS, CDR2 SASEGT. This CDR3 region has 14 residues. The V and J ends lost 5 bases and 6 bases, in that order; junction bases with no gene match: 4. The CDR3 DNA reads TGTGCCAGCAGTAACAGGGGTAGTAATTCACCCCTCCACTTT. Translation: CASSNRGSNSPLHF.

Ten or more counts support this clonotype. This chain connects TRBV3-1 to TRBJ1-6; D is undetermined. Germline V gene sequence: CDR1 LGHDT, CDR2 YNNKEL (reference sequence). CDR3 length: 13 residues. Trimming took off 3 bases at V and 7 bases at J, with 7 bases between the two ends. The DNA for the CDR3 is TGTGCCAGCAGCCAGGGTAGAAATTCACCCCTCCACTTT. This gives the protein CASSQGRNSPLHF.

This clonotype was seen a handful of times. Written as DNA, the CDR3 is TGCAGTGCTAGAGATGATAGTCTATATCCCTACGAGCAGTACTTC. Its protein product is CSARDDSLYPYEQYF. V is TRBV20-1 and J is TRBJ2-7; no firm D call. This CDR3 has 15 residues. Germline V gene lookup returns CDR1 DFQATT and CDR2 SNEGSKA (reference sequence). Trimming pared 0 bases from V and 2 bases from J, leaving 14 bases between.